This TCR beta chain was documented in a study of T-cell memory formation after mild COVID-19. Trimming cost V 5 bases and J 7 bases, with 17 bases left between them. The CDR3 has 15 residues. Germline CDR1 SGHAT, CDR2 FQDESV (reference sequence). Constant-segment primers and 5'RACE yielded cDNA libraries for TCR alpha and TCR beta, each carrying sample barcodes and UMIs. TCRdb re-derived calls from the 5' RACE reads in MiXCR, one entry per CDR3 protein. The sample lists under 200,000 distinct CDR3 sequences, 10% to 15% occurring once. Sequenced: PBMCs or a T cell subset sorted from them (not recorded which). This chain uses TRBV11-1 with TRBJ2-2; TRBD2 is a possible D gene (5 bases). This receptor was taken from a young man who had mild COVID-19 (a few samples of this study predate the infection). Cell type and time point are not known. In nucleotides, the CDR3 is TGTGCCAGCAGCCCCCTGAGCCCTGAGGGCGGGGAGCTGTTTTTT. Residues: CASSPLSPEGGELFF.